Listed below are T cell receptor beta chains from one sample, sequenced in a study of blood T cell repertoires in COVID-19. Measured with immunoSEQ multiplex PCR; TCRdb has only the in-frame clones, and not every one. The data show about 74,000 clones, approximately 90% seen once. Sequenced material: peripheral blood. Source of these receptors: a man between 65 and 85 years old with active or convalescent COVID-19. CDR3s include the opening cysteine and the closing phenylalanine or tryptophan. D genes are given only for firm matches. Size is omitted from some rows. Given values are once, few, many or a class for expanded clones.

v_gene	j_gene	abundance	d_gene	CDR3nt	CDR3aa
TRBV2	TRBJ1-2	NA	NA	TGTGCCAGCAGTCCGGACAGATACAACTATGGCTACACCTTC	CASSPDRYNYGYTF
TRBV18	TRBJ2-7	NA	TRBD1	TGTGCCAGCTCACCCCGGTCCATCGGGACAGGGGACAACGAGCAGTACTTC	CASSPRSIGTGDNEQYF
TRBV19	TRBJ1-1	NA	NA	TGTGCCAGTACTATAAGAGATCCGAACGCTGAAGCTTTCTTT	CASTIRDPNAEAFF
TRBV10-2	TRBJ1-6	once	NA	TGCGCCAGCAGTGCCTCAGGGGCTCCCTATAATTCACCCCTCCACTTT	CASSASGAPYNSPLHF
TRBV6-5	TRBJ2-1	NA	NA	TGTGCCAGCAGTTACGACTACGGGAGAGGGGATGAGCAGTTCTTC	CASSYDYGRGDEQFF
TRBV9	TRBJ1-4	few	TRBD1	TGTGCCAGCAGCCCCCGAGGGGCAGGGGGAGAAAAACTGTTTTTT	CASSPRGAGGEKLFF
TRBV19	TRBJ1-1	NA	NA	TGTGCCAGTAGAGACGGACAGCTCACTGAAGCTTTCTTT	CASRDGQLTEAFF
TRBV2	TRBJ1-5	NA	NA	TGTGCCAGCAGTGAAGTGGGCAGGGGCGATCAGCCCCAGCATTTT	CASSEVGRGDQPQHF
TRBV10-3	TRBJ2-2	NA	NA	TGTGCCATCAAGAGGCAGACGAACACCGGGGAGCTGTTTTTT	CAIKRQTNTGELFF
TRBV27	TRBJ1-4	few	NA	TGTGCCAGCAGTCCCCGTAAACCACAGGATCGTGGTGAAAAACTGTTTTTT	CASSPRKPQDRGEKLFF
TRBV30	TRBJ1-2	NA	NA	TGTGCCTGGATGTCCGAGGGGGGGGCGCTGGGTCGAAGCTATGGCTACACCTTC	CAWMSEGGALGRSYGYTF
TRBV19	TRBJ1-5	NA	TRBD1	TGTGCCAGTAGTATTTCGGGGACAGAGCTTTACGAGCCCCAGCATTTT	CASSISGTELYEPQHF
TRBV5-1	TRBJ2-2	NA	NA	TGCGCCAGCAGCTTGGGTCAGGGATCCAGAGGGGAGCTGTTTTTT	CASSLGQGSRGELFF
TRBV19	TRBJ2-7	NA	TRBD2	TGTGCCAGTAGCCCCTCCGGGGGGAGAGCGTACGAGCAGTACTTC	CASSPSGGRAYEQYF
TRBV24-1	TRBJ2-1	NA	TRBD2	TGTGCCACCAGTGACCTGATAGCGGGAGGTATTGATGAGCAGTTCTTC	CATSDLIAGGIDEQFF
TRBV11-2	TRBJ2-2	NA	TRBD2	TGTGCCAGCAGATGGCCCCTAGCGGGGGGGCCCGGCGGGGAGCTGTTTTTT	CASRWPLAGGPGGELFF
TRBV29-1	TRBJ1-1	NA	TRBD1	TGCAGCGTGGCTGGGACAGGCCCTACGAACACTGAAGCTTTCTTT	CSVAGTGPTNTEAFF
TRBV6-5	TRBJ1-2	NA	NA	TGTGCCAGCAGCCCCGGGAGGGTCAGCTCCCATGGCTACACCTTC	CASSPGRVSSHGYTF
TRBV5-1	TRBJ2-7	NA	TRBD1	TGCGCCAGCAGCTACGACAGGGGGCCACTCGAGCAGTACTTC	CASSYDRGPLEQYF
TRBV7-9	TRBJ2-1	NA	NA	TGTGCCAGCAGGACCACGACAGGCATCGGGTCCTACAATGAGCAGTTCTTC	CASRTTTGIGSYNEQFF
TRBV24-1	TRBJ1-5	NA	TRBD1	TGTGCCACCAGTGATCCCCGGACAGGGAATAATCAGCCCCAGCATTTT	CATSDPRTGNNQPQHF
TRBV3-1/TRBV3-2	TRBJ2-5	once	TRBD1	TGTGCCAGCAGCCGATCGACAGGGGGAGGAGAGACCCAGTACTTC	CASSRSTGGGETQYF
TRBV10-2	TRBJ2-7	NA	NA	TGCGCCAGCAGGGACAGCCTAAGCTCCTACGAGCAGTACTTC	CASRDSLSSYEQYF
TRBV5-1	TRBJ2-7	NA	TRBD2	TGCGCCAGCAGCTTGGGGGGACTAGCGGGAGAGGTTTACGAGCAGTACTTC	CASSLGGLAGEVYEQYF
TRBV7-2	TRBJ2-3	NA	TRBD2	TGTGCCAGCAGCCCCCAAGCGGGAAGGGCAGATACGCAGTATTTT	CASSPQAGRADTQYF
TRBV28	TRBJ2-5	NA	NA	TGTGCCAGCAGTTTTGTGAGCCAAGAGACCCAGTACTTC	CASSFVSQETQYF
TRBV15	TRBJ1-5	few	TRBD1	TGTGCCACCAGCTCCCGGACAGGGGATGCAATTAAGCCCCAGCATTTT	CATSSRTGDAIKPQHF
TRBV5-4	TRBJ2-1	NA	TRBD1	TGTGCCAGCAGCCAGGACAGGGTCGGTGAGCAGTTCTTC	CASSQDRVGEQFF
TRBV29-1	TRBJ2-2	NA	NA	TGCAGCGTTGCTCCCCAGGTGAACACCGGGGAGCTGTTTTTT	CSVAPQVNTGELFF
TRBV6-5	TRBJ1-1	few	TRBD1	TGTGCCAGCAGTCCGAGCCGGGACAGAGAAGCTTTCTTT	CASSPSRDREAFF
TRBV7-2	TRBJ2-3	once	NA	TGTGCCAGCAGCTTACGGACATACGGGCCAGATACGCAGTATTTT	CASSLRTYGPDTQYF
TRBV4-1	TRBJ1-2	NA	NA	TGCGCCAGCAGCCAAGAAGTCCGAGGGCCCGGGATCTCACAAACCTTC	CASSQEVRGPGISQTF
TRBV11-3	TRBJ2-1	NA	NA	TGTGCCAGCAGCTTAAACGGGGGAGGCTACAATGAGCAGTTCTTC	CASSLNGGGYNEQFF
TRBV10-3	TRBJ2-7	NA	TRBD1	TGTGCCATCAGGAGGGAAACGGGACAGTCTTCCGAGCAGTACTTC	CAIRRETGQSSEQYF
TRBV9	TRBJ2-7	NA	NA	TGTGCCAGCAGCCCTTGGGGGGTTGCTTACGAGCAGTACTTC	CASSPWGVAYEQYF
TRBV6-5	TRBJ2-7	NA	NA	TGTGCCAGCAGTCCACAAGTTGGGGGAGGCGAGCAGTACTTC	CASSPQVGGGEQYF
TRBV6-6	TRBJ2-7	NA	TRBD2	TGTGCCAGCAGTTACGGGCGGGAGTGGGGCTACGAGCAGTACTTC	CASSYGREWGYEQYF
TRBV5-1	TRBJ1-6	NA	NA	TGCGCCAGCTTCGAAACCCGAGTAGATTCACCCCTCCACTTT	CASFETRVDSPLHF
TRBV6-5	TRBJ1-2	NA	TRBD1	TGTGCCAGCAGCAACCAGCAGGGGGGCTATGGCTACACCTTC	CASSNQQGGYGYTF
TRBV2	TRBJ2-5	NA	TRBD2	TGTGCCAGCAGTACCGGGACTAGCGGGGGAGAGGGGACCCAGTACTTC	CASSTGTSGGEGTQYF
TRBV5-1	TRBJ1-2	NA	NA	TGCGCCAGCAGCCCCGCCGGACAGCTCTTGGGCTACACCTTC	CASSPAGQLLGYTF
TRBV29-1	TRBJ1-2	NA	NA	TGCAGCGTTCAACAGGGAAGCTATGGCTACACCTTC	CSVQQGSYGYTF
TRBV5-6	TRBJ1-3	NA	NA	TGTGCCAGCAGCCGGTCTCGAAACACCATATATTTT	CASSRSRNTIYF
TRBV6-1	TRBJ2-5	NA	TRBD2	TGTGCCAGCAGTGAACCCAGCGGGAGGGCCTTAGAGACCCAGTACTTC	CASSEPSGRALETQYF
TRBV30	TRBJ1-2	NA	NA	TGTGCCTGGAGTCCTAACTGGGAGAATGGCTACACCTTC	CAWSPNWENGYTF
TRBV7-3	TRBJ2-3	NA	TRBD2	TGTGCCAGCAGCAGTACTAGCGGGCCCCCCACAGATACGCAGTATTTT	CASSSTSGPPTDTQYF
TRBV6-5	TRBJ2-5	NA	TRBD2	TGTGCCAGCTCTCCTCCCCTCGGGGGGAAAAAGACCCAGTACTTC	CASSPPLGGKKTQYF
TRBV28	TRBJ1-3	NA	NA	TGTGCCAGCAGGCCACTCACTACCCGCTCTGGAAACACCATATATTTT	CASRPLTTRSGNTIYF
TRBV9	TRBJ2-3	NA	TRBD2	TGTGCCAGCAGCGTAGGTCCTAGCGGGGGGGTTAGCACAGATACGCAGTATTTT	CASSVGPSGGVSTDTQYF
TRBV19	TRBJ1-1	NA	NA	TGTGCCAGTAGTTACAGTCTGAACACTGAAGCTTTCTTT	CASSYSLNTEAFF
TRBV7-8	TRBJ2-2	NA	TRBD1	TGTGCCAGCAGCTTCGGCAGGGGGCGGAACGGGGAGCTGTTTTTT	CASSFGRGRNGELFF
TRBV23-1	TRBJ1-6	NA	NA	TGCGCCAGCACCAGCAGGCTGGCAGGGCGGCCACCCCTCCACTTT	CASTSRLAGRPPLHF
TRBV28	TRBJ2-7	NA	NA	TGTGCCAGCCATCCCCGGGGGACCTACGAGCAGTACTTC	CASHPRGTYEQYF
TRBV19	TRBJ2-1	NA	TRBD2	TGTACCAGTAGTAAGATAGCGGGAGGGCCTAATGAGCAGTTCTTC	CTSSKIAGGPNEQFF